This T cell receptor (beta chain) comes out of a study of cytomegalovirus exposure and HLA in healthy donors. Points from the study as a whole: Later examination showed HLA-associated TCR beta chains had greater clonal expansion than equally common others. A few chains tied to CMV proved CMV antigen-specific in vitro. Investigators reported about 160 TCR beta chains as tied to cytomegalovirus.

Of note for this clone: The antigen is not known.

PCR was performed using 60 Vbeta and 13 Jbeta primers. Here immunoSEQ multiplex PCR was the method, and the copy in TCRdb shows in-frame clones only, minus some. The sample holds under 70,000 clones, less than 85% seen once. Per germline, CDR1 SGHRS and CDR2 YFSETQ. The CDR3 runs 15 residues. Trimming took off 5 bases at V and 2 bases at J, with 16 bases between the two ends. The specimen sequenced was PBMCs. The sequence was collected from a woman aged 55-75 years in good health and CMV-seropositive. The chain recombines TRBV5-1 with TRBJ1-1; possible D gene TRBD1, 5 bases. The CDR3 loop reads CASRQRTGPNTEAFF. DNA of the CDR3: TGCGCCAGCAGGCAACGTACAGGCCCCAACACTGAAGCTTTCTTT.